What follows is one TCR beta chain and its context. These data are taken from a study of cytomegalovirus exposure and HLA in healthy donors. PCR used 60 Vbeta primers and 13 Jbeta primers. Profiled with immunoSEQ multiplex PCR; TCRdb holds only in-frame clones, not every one. This repertoire shows approximately 170,000 clones, approximately 80% found once; its top ten account for about 0.82%. The CDR3 contains 16 residues. Trimming stripped 3 bases from V and 0 bases from J, with 13 bases between. In germline, CDR1 is SGHKS, CDR2 YYEKEE (reference sequence). Sequencing was carried out using PBMCs. The receptor comes from a woman aged 18-35 years in good health and CMV-seronegative. The chain uses TRBV5-5 and TRBJ2-1; D is perhaps TRBD2 (7 bases). The CDR3 sequence is CASSSEGGASYNEQFF. CDR3 bases: TGTGCCAGCAGCTCAGAAGGGGGGGCCTCCTACAATGAGCAGTTCTTC.